Sequencing of this T cell receptor (beta chain) was carried out in a study of beta chain features in type 1 diabetes. The study's findings and limits: A pattern of fewer insertions and more deletions at VDJ junctions was seen in type 1 diabetes patients.

What was sequenced were expressed TCRB transcripts, since all of the isolated RNA had been reverse transcribed. Naive, central memory and regulatory T cell samples came to a mean of roughly 3.9 million reads. Measured with immunoSEQ multiplex PCR; TCRdb has only the in-frame clones, and not every one. This table has more than 300,000 clones, more than 13% appearing once. Comment on this clone: The antigen remains unidentified.

The collection from each donor was one heparinised blood draw averaging roughly 0.11 L. V lost 1 base, J lost 4 bases, and 11 bases lay in between. The CDR3 runs 15 residues. CDR1 is MGHDK and CDR2 is SYGVNS in the germline V gene. This sequence joins TRBV25-1 and TRBJ1-3, with D unclear. This TCR derives from a woman younger than 30 in good health. Sequencing was carried out using naive CD4+ T cells from blood. The CDR3 sequence is CASSESEGGGNTIYF. In DNA, the CDR3 is TGTGCCAGCAGTGAATCGGAGGGCGGAGGAAACACCATATATTTT.